The 20 T cell receptor beta chains presented below share a single source sample, sequenced in a study of Graves' ophthalmopathy and Graves' hyperthyroidism. The authors amplified TCR beta CDR3 regions from RNA transcripts. Amplification began with first-round RT-PCR using HTBI primers, then second-round multiplex PCR was performed. Each CDR3 protein gets one entry after TCRdb re-called the multiplex PCR reads with MiXCR. The sample shows 360,000 or so distinct CDR3 sequences, approximately 20% of them seen only once. The sequencing sample was made of peripheral blood. These TCRs come from a woman aged 18-29 years with Graves' ophthalmopathy.

This clonotype was observed many times. The gene calls are TRBV12-5 and TRBJ2-2, with D hard to call. Germline V gene data show CDR1 as LGHNT and CDR2 as FRNRAP. Trimming stripped 2 bases from V and 2 bases from J, with 9 bases between. The CDR3 totals 15 residues. The CDR3 is CASGLSGPNTGELFF. As DNA, the CDR3 is TGTGCTAGTGGTTTGAGTGGGCCAAACACCGGGGAGCTGTTTTTT. The full variable domain, its missing parts supplied by reference TRBV12-5 and TRBJ2-2, is DARVTQTPRHKVTEMGQEVTMRCQPILGHNTVFWYRQTMMQGLELLAYFRNRAPLDDSGMPKDRFSAEMPDATLATLKIQPSEPRDSAVYFCASGLSGPNTGELFFGEGSRLTVL.

Many counts were recorded for this clonotype. The rearrangement links TRBV5-1 to TRBJ1-2; D might be TRBD1 (6 bases). Trimming removed 1 base at V and 4 bases at J, with 14 bases between. CDR3 length equals 15 residues. The germline CDR1 and CDR2 sequences are SGHRS and YFSETQ. The DNA of the CDR3 is TGCGCCAGCAGCTTGTGGACAGCTCGATCCTATGGCTACACCTTC. This codes for CASSLWTARSYGYTF.

The V and J genes are TRBV6-1 and TRBJ2-5, with D hard to call. In germline, CDR1 is MNHNS, CDR2 SASEGT. Trimming took off 8 bases at V and 1 base at J, with 14 bases between the two ends. The CDR3 contains 14 residues. The CDR3 sequence is CASRRPGPQETQYF. Here the CDR3 DNA reads TGTGCCAGCCGACGCCCCGGCCCCCAAGAGACCCAGTACTTC.

The V and J genes are TRBV9 and TRBJ2-6, with D possibly matching TRBD2 (5 bases). CDR1 is SGDLS and CDR2 is YYNGEE in the germline V gene. The CDR3 has 18 amino acids. Trimming took off 3 bases at V and 0 bases at J, with 16 bases between the two ends. The CDR3 DNA reads as TGTGCCAGCAGCGGGAGGTACGATGAACGCTCTGGGGCCAACGTCCTGACTTTC. Amino acid sequence: CASSGRYDERSGANVLTF.

This clonotype came up a few times. The rearrangement uses TRBV6-5 and TRBJ1-6; D is uncertain. Trimming cost V 0 bases and J 9 bases, with 12 bases left between them. This CDR3 spans 15 amino acids. Germline V gives CDR1 MNHEY, CDR2 SVGAGI. CDR3 bases: TGTGCCAGCAGTTACTCGTTCGTCACTAGTTCACCCCTCCACTTT. Its protein product is CASSYSFVTSSPLHF.

In this sample, this clonotype turned up a few times. This chain joins TRBV7-8 and TRBJ2-7; 8 bases match TRBD1. V lost 5 bases and J lost 6; bases outside the gene matches: 3. Looked up from germline, CDR1 is SGHVS and CDR2 is FQNEAQ. The CDR3 runs 12 residues. Here the CDR3 DNA reads TGTGCCAGCAGCAGACAGGGGATCGAGCAGTACTTC. The encoded protein is CASSRQGIEQYF.

Many counts were recorded for this clonotype. The junction departs from the called germline gene at one end, perhaps through a read error. This CDR3 is CVSSPFPGQGRETQYF. The CDR3 nucleotides are TGTGTCAGCTCACCATTCCCGGGACAGGGGAGAGAGACCCAGTACTTC. This sequence joins TRBV18 and TRBJ2-5, with 10 nucleotides matching TRBD1. Germline V lookup: CDR1 KGHSH, CDR2 LQKENI. The CDR3 has 16 residues.

This clonotype was detected ten times or more. The chain links TRBV5-4 to TRBJ1-2; 8 positions match TRBD1. Germline V gene data show CDR1 as SGHNT and CDR2 as YYREEE (reference sequence). V lost 4 bases and J lost 2; bases outside the gene matches: 4. This CDR3 contains 14 residues. The CDR3 DNA is TGTGCCAGCAGCCTCGACAGGGGCAACTATGGCTACACCTTC. This codes for CASSLDRGNYGYTF.

This clonotype was observed many times. J is TRBJ2-2 and V is TRBV27; 8 nucleotides align to TRBD1. The V gene end was trimmed by 8 bases and the J gene end by 5 bases; junction bases not matched to a gene: 7. Germline loops: CDR1 MNHEY, CDR2 SMNVEV (reference sequence). The CDR3 is made up of 14 amino acids. CDR3 in DNA: TGTGCCAGCCGACAGGGGCTGGAAACCGGGGAGCTGTTTTTT. This encodes CASRQGLETGELFF.

The chain joins TRBV28 to TRBJ1-5; 9 positions match TRBD1. CDR1 and CDR2 (germline): MDHEN, SYDVKM. V dropped 7 bases and J dropped 4; count of bases not matched to a gene: 8. The CDR3 contains 15 residues. The CDR3 nucleotides read TGTGCCAGCACCGATGGGACAGGGAGGAATCAGCCCCAGCATTTT. Amino acid sequence: CASTDGTGRNQPQHF.

This clonotype was seen repeatedly, ten times or more. The chain is built from TRBV12-3 or TRBV12-4 and TRBJ1-1, with 8 nucleotides matching TRBD1. The CDR3 length is 15 residues. The ends lost 6 bases at V and 4 bases at J; junction bases unmatched: 10. The CDR3 here is CASRPSATGGTEAFF. The CDR3 DNA is TGTGCCAGCAGGCCTTCTGCTACAGGGGGCACTGAAGCTTTCTTT.

This clonotype was detected many times. CDR3 DNA: TGTGCCAGCAAGGGTGGGAACACTGAAGCTTTCTTT. It codes for CASKGGNTEAFF. The rearrangement uses TRBV6-5 and TRBJ1-1; unclear D gene. Per the germline V gene, CDR1 is MNHEY and CDR2 is SVGAGI. The CDR3 covers 12 residues. V lost 7 bases to trimming and J lost 1 base, with 7 bases between them.

This clonotype was seen repeatedly, ten times or more. The rearrangement uses TRBV25-1 and TRBJ2-5; D possibly corresponds to TRBD2 (6 bases). CDR1 MGHDK and CDR2 SYGVNS come from the germline V gene. The CDR3 consists of 15 residues. V shed 4 bases and J shed 2 bases, with 14 bases lying between them. The CDR3 DNA follows: TGTGCCAGCAGTGCCAGGCGTAGCGGACAAGAGACCCAGTACTTC. It translates to CASSARRSGQETQYF.

The chain uses TRBV28 and TRBJ2-3; 11 bases fit TRBD2. CDR1 and CDR2 (germline): MDHEN, SYDVKM. The CDR3 is made up of 16 amino acids. V was pared by 7 bases and J by 1 base, with 7 bases of the junction left unmatched. The CDR3: CASTLWTSGRTDTQYF. The CDR3 nucleotides are TGTGCCAGCACCCTTTGGACTAGCGGGCGCACAGATACGCAGTATTTT.

This clonotype was recorded at least ten times. This sequence joins TRBV28 and TRBJ1-6, with 7 positions matching TRBD1. Germline CDR1 and CDR2: MDHEN and SYDVKM. The V segment lost 3 bases and the J segment 10 bases; nucleotides outside the gene matches: 9. The CDR3 runs to 15 residues. CDR3 bases: TGTGCCAGCAGTTTCCCAGGACAGGAGAGGTCACCCCTCCACTTT. Translated, it gives CASSFPGQERSPLHF.

The CDR3 nucleotides read TGTGCCAGCAGTCTGATGGGGTCGAACACTGAAGCTTTCTTT. Its translation: CASSLMGSNTEAFF. The V and J genes are TRBV6-1 and TRBJ1-1; no definite D call. Germline CDR1 and CDR2: MNHNS and SASEGT. The CDR3 is made up of 14 amino acids. Deletions cut 5 bases from V and 1 base from J, with 11 bases between.

This clonotype was detected many times. The chain carries TRBV5-1 and TRBJ1-2, with D possibly being TRBD1 (5 bases). The CDR3 is 13 amino acids. Germline V gives CDR1 SGHRS, CDR2 YFSETQ. Trimming removed 2 bases from V and 4 bases from J, with 9 bases in between. CDR3 protein: CASSFRDSYGYTF. The CDR3, as DNA: TGCGCCAGCAGCTTTCGCGACAGCTATGGCTACACCTTC.

This clonotype was counted ten times or more. V gene TRBV15 combines with J gene TRBJ1-1; D is ambiguous. This CDR3 has 12 residues. The V gene's germline CDR1 is LNHNV and CDR2 YYDKDF (reference sequence). The V end lost 5 bases, the J end lost 1 base, and 5 bases lay between the germline ends. CDR3 in DNA: TGTGCCACCAGCCCAGCGAACACTGAAGCTTTCTTT. Residues: CATSPANTEAFF.

This clonotype was counted many times. The chain joins TRBV6-5 to TRBJ2-7, with D uncertain. CDR1 is MNHEY, CDR2 SVGAGI, per germline. CDR3 length: 11 residues. With 4 bases removed from V and 6 bases from J, the gap between germline ends came to 7 bases. CDR3 sequence reads: CASSFTAEQYF. Written as DNA, the CDR3 is TGTGCCAGCAGTTTTACAGCCGAGCAGTACTTC.

This clonotype has ten or more counts. The J gene is TRBJ2-5, the V gene TRBV5-5; 8 bases map to TRBD1. CDR1 is SGHKS and CDR2 is YYEKEE in the germline V gene (reference sequence). The J segment lost 4 bases and the V segment lost 0 bases, leaving 5 bases of the junction unmatched. This CDR3 is built from 15 residues. This CDR3 reads CASSLEGQEIETQYF. CDR3 DNA sequence: TGTGCCAGCAGCTTGGAGGGACAGGAAATAGAGACCCAGTACTTC.